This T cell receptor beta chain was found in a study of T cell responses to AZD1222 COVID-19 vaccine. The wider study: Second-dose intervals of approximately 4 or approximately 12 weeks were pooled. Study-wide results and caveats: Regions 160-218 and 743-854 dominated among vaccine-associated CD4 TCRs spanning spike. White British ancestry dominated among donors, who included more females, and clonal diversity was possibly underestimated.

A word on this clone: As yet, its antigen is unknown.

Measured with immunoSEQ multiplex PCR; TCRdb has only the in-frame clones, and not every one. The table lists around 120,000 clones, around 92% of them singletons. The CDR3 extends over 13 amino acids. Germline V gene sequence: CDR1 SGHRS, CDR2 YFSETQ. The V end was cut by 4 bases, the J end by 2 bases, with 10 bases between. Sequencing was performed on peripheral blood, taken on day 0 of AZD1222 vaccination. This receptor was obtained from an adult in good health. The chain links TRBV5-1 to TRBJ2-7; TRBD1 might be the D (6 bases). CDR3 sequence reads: CASSPGQTYEQYF. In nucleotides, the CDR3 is TGCGCCAGCAGCCCGGGACAAACCTACGAGCAGTACTTC.